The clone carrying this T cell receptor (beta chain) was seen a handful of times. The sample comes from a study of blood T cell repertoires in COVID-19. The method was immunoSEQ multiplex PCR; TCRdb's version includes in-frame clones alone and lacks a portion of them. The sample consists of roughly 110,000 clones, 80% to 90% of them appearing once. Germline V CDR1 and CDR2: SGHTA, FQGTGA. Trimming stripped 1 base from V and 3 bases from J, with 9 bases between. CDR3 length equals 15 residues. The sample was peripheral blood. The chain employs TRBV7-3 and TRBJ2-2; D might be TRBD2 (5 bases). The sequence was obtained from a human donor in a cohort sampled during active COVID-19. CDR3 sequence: CASSLNLRDTGELFF. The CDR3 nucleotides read TGTGCCAGCAGCTTAAATTTGAGGGACACCGGGGAGCTGTTTTTT.